This T cell receptor (beta chain) was captured by sequencing in a study of breast tumors, draining lymph nodes, adjacent tissues. TCRdb reprocessed the multiplex PCR reads via MiXCR and lists one record per CDR3 protein. The sample lists 24,000 or so distinct CDR3 sequences, approximately 23% occurring once. Germline lookup yields CDR1 GTSNPN and CDR2 SVGIG (reference sequence). The CDR3 length is 15 residues. V dropped 1 base and J dropped 6 bases, with 16 bases sitting between them. The sample consisted of breast tumor tissue. The receptor comes from a female donor with breast cancer. Some clones in this sample may be carry-over from other donors' samples. The V call is TRBV30, the J call TRBJ1-5, with a tentative D call TRBD1 (5 bases). The DNA of the CDR3 is TGTGCCTGGAGTGGTAAATGGGGGAGGCCTCAGCCCCAGCATTTT. It codes for CAWSGKWGRPQPQHF.